These 28 T cell receptor beta chains originate from one sample sequenced in a study of T cell responses to AZD1222 COVID-19 vaccine. The repertoire was sequenced with immunoSEQ multiplex PCR; TCRdb's copy has only in-frame clones and lacks some. This table holds 100,000 or so clones, around nine tenths found once. The material was peripheral blood, obtained on day 0 of AZD1222 vaccination. The receptor source for this set is an adult in good health.

The sample holds a few counts of this clone. Here the CDR3 reads CASSQDSSGGDRFTDTQYF. The CDR3 DNA reads TGCGCCAGCAGCCAAGATTCATCGGGGGGGGACCGTTTCACAGATACGCAGTATTTT. The chain is built from TRBV4-3 and TRBJ2-3, with 8 bases that match TRBD2. Germline CDR1 and CDR2: LGHNA and YSLEER. CDR3 length: 19 amino acids. J lost 2 bases, V lost 0 bases, and 13 bases had no gene match.

The rearrangement uses TRBV6-2 or TRBV6-3 and TRBJ1-1, with D unclear. The CDR3 covers 13 residues. V gave up 6 bases and J gave up 11 bases, with 19 bases separating them. The germline CDR1 and CDR2 sequences are MNHEY and SVGEGT. The CDR3 loop reads CASSKSGPLRAFF. The CDR3 nucleotides are TGTGCCAGCAGCAAGTCCGGGCCTCTGAGGGCTTTCTTT.

This chain links TRBV28 with TRBJ1-2; TRBD1 aligns across 7 bases. Germline CDR1 reads MDHEN; CDR2 reads SYDVKM. The CDR3 consists of 12 residues. The ends lost 5 bases at V and 9 bases at J; junction bases unmatched: 6. CDR3 DNA sequence: TGTGCCAGCAGTATGGGACAGCCCAGCTACACCTTC. Protein: CASSMGQPSYTF.

This chain links TRBV10-3 with TRBJ1-3; D remains ambiguous. CDR1 and CDR2 from the germline V gene are ENHRY and SYGVKD. V gave up 3 bases and J gave up 4 bases, with 4 bases separating them. This CDR3 has 12 amino acids. DNA for the CDR3: TGTGCCATCAGTGAAGGAGGAAACACCATATATTTT. This codes for CAISEGGNTIYF.

The chain couples TRBV6-2 or TRBV6-3 to TRBJ2-7; no reliable D call. The V gene's germline CDR1 is MNHEY and CDR2 SVGEGT. V was shortened by 0 bases and J by 4 bases, with 10 bases between the two germline ends. The CDR3 sequence is 14 residues long. CDR3 protein: CASSYSSMPYEQYF. The CDR3 DNA reads as TGTGCCAGCAGTTACTCGTCAATGCCATACGAGCAGTACTTC.

The rearrangement links TRBV29-1 to TRBJ2-3, with D perhaps TRBD1 or TRBD2 (6 bases each). Trimming took off 7 bases at V and 3 bases at J, with 20 bases between the two ends. In germline, CDR1 is SQVTM, CDR2 ANQGSEA. The CDR3 has 15 amino acids. The CDR3 spells CSAQPGAPMTDTQYF. The DNA of the CDR3 is TGCAGCGCTCAGCCGGGGGCCCCTATGACAGATACGCAGTATTTT.

This chain connects TRBV5-4 to TRBJ1-1; 8 positions match TRBD1. V trimming: 1 base; J trimming: 5 bases; junction bases outside the gene matches: 7. CDR1 SGHNT and CDR2 YYREEE come from the germline V gene (reference sequence). This CDR3 is built from 15 residues. CDR3 in amino acids: CASSLYGQGVTEAFF. The CDR3 DNA reads as TGTGCCAGCAGCTTGTACGGACAGGGAGTAACTGAAGCTTTCTTT.

V and J are TRBV6-5 and TRBJ2-2; D is possibly TRBD2 (6 bases). This CDR3 is 14 amino acids long. V gave up 7 bases and J gave up 6 bases, with 15 bases separating them. CDR1 is MNHEY and CDR2 is SVGAGI in the germline V gene. In DNA, the CDR3 is TGTGCCAGCATCGAACCCGGAGGGTCCGGGGAGCTGTTTTTT. Its translation is CASIEPGGSGELFF.

The chain is built from TRBV28 and TRBJ1-1; 7 bases fit TRBD1. After removal of 5 bases from V and 1 base from J, the junction contained 7 bases not matched to a gene. CDR1 MDHEN and CDR2 SYDVKM come from the germline V gene. This CDR3 has 15 residues. DNA of the CDR3: TGTGCCAGCAGTCCGAACAGGGGAGAGAACACTGAAGCTTTCTTT. Translated, it gives CASSPNRGENTEAFF.

This chain uses TRBV3-1 (or the pseudogene TRBV3-2) with TRBJ2-7; the D gene is possibly TRBD1 (6 bases). Germline V gene lookup returns CDR1 LGHDT and CDR2 YNNKEL (reference sequence). V lost 5 bases and J lost 4, with 12 bases in between. CDR3 length equals 13 residues. The CDR3 protein is CASSSWTAYEQYF. The CDR3 DNA reads as TGTGCCAGCAGCTCCTGGACAGCTTACGAGCAGTACTTC.

This chain connects TRBV2 to TRBJ1-6, with TRBD1 as a possible D gene (5 bases). Per germline, CDR1 SNHLY and CDR2 FYNNEI. V shed 2 bases and J shed 0 bases, with 17 bases lying between them. This CDR3 has 19 amino acids. The CDR3 loop reads CASSEIGLPGSSYNSPLHF. In nucleotides, the CDR3 is TGTGCCAGCAGTGAAATAGGTCTTCCAGGGAGCTCCTATAATTCACCCCTCCACTTT.

In this sample, this clone turned up once. The V call is TRBV29-1, the J call TRBJ2-1; D unclear. CDR1 SQVTM and CDR2 ANQGSEA come from the germline V gene. V lost 3 bases, J lost 3 bases, and 6 bases lay in between. The CDR3 consists of 12 residues. CDR3 residues: CSVEGYYNEQFF. DNA for the CDR3: TGCAGCGTTGAGGGCTACTACAATGAGCAGTTCTTC.

The V gene is TRBV6-2 or TRBV6-3, the J gene TRBJ1-5, with 9 bases fitting TRBD1. Looked up from germline, CDR1 is MNHEY and CDR2 is SVGEGT. J was trimmed by 0 bases and V by 5 bases; bases with no gene match: 8. This CDR3 region has 17 residues. CDR3 bases: TGTGCCAGCAGTGACCCAGGGACAGGGACTAGCAATCAGCCCCAGCATTTT. This sequence encodes CASSDPGTGTSNQPQHF.

CDR3 nucleotide sequence: TGTGCCAGCAGTTACTCGCGGACCCCTAATTCACCCCTCCACTTT. Its protein is CASSYSRTPNSPLHF. This chain uses TRBV6-5 with TRBJ1-6; no clear D gene. Deletions cut 0 bases from V and 6 bases from J, with 9 bases between. The CDR3 consists of 15 residues. CDR1 is MNHEY and CDR2 is SVGAGI in the germline V gene.

The rearrangement links TRBV29-1 to TRBJ1-2; possibly TRBD1 for D (6 bases). CDR3 length equals 11 residues. The germline V gene encodes CDR1 SQVTM and CDR2 ANQGSEA. Trimming left V 7 bases short and J 8 bases short, with 14 bases between. The CDR3 reads CSAKSGAGYTF. The CDR3 DNA reads as TGCAGCGCAAAATCAGGGGCCGGCTACACCTTC.

The rearrangement uses TRBV12-3 or TRBV12-4 and TRBJ1-2; D is undetermined. The CDR3 runs to 13 residues. V lost 7 bases to trimming and J lost 3 bases, with 12 bases between them. CDR3 sequence (DNA): TGTGCCAGCACCGATTCCCTGGACTATGGCTACACCTTC. The encoded protein is CASTDSLDYGYTF.

The CDR3 nucleotides are TGTGCCAGCACTCCGGGACAGAGCGAGGGAGCTTTCTTT. It yields the protein CASTPGQSEGAFF. The chain has TRBV19 and TRBJ1-1; TRBD1 aligns across 7 bases. This CDR3 spans 13 amino acids. The V gene's germline CDR1 is LNHDA and CDR2 SQIVND (reference sequence). With V trimmed by 9 bases and J by 10 bases, 14 bases remained unmatched.

This chain uses TRBV7-2 with TRBJ1-2; possible D gene TRBD1, 6 bases. The CDR3 contains 16 residues. CDR1 and CDR2 (germline): SGHTA, FQGNSA. The V end lost 2 bases, the J end lost 2 bases, and 15 bases lay between the germline ends. In DNA form, the CDR3 reads TGTGCCAGCAGCTTAAGGGGGGACCGGTTAAACTATGGCTACACCTTC. It codes for CASSLRGDRLNYGYTF.

This rearrangement joins TRBV9 to TRBJ1-2; D not certain. CDR1 is SGDLS, CDR2 YYNGEE, per germline. The germline V and J ends were trimmed by 0 bases and 5 bases, with 17 bases remaining between them. The CDR3 totals 16 residues. CDR3 protein: CASSVASRGLGYGYTF. CDR3 sequence (DNA): TGTGCCAGCAGCGTAGCCTCTCGTGGGCTTGGGTATGGCTACACCTTC.

The chain couples TRBV5-8 to TRBJ1-6; D uncertain. Germline V gene sequence: CDR1 SGHTS, CDR2 YDEGEE. The CDR3 is 16 amino acids. V was cut by 2 bases and J by 7 bases, with 16 bases left in between. CDR3 sequence: CASSFPSRQRNSPLHF. CDR3 bases: TGTGCCAGCAGCTTCCCCTCCCGGCAGCGAAATTCACCCCTCCACTTT.

V usage is TRBV20-1 and J usage is TRBJ2-1; no definite D call. V was clipped by 2 bases and J by 5 bases, with 4 bases between them. CDR1 is DFQATT and CDR2 is SNEGSKA in the germline V gene (reference sequence). CDR3 size: 11 residues. Written as DNA, the CDR3 is TGCAGTGCTAGACGGGACAATGAGCAGTTCTTC. The encoded protein is CSARRDNEQFF.

The genes are TRBV6-2 or TRBV6-3 and TRBJ2-5; 8 bases match TRBD2. J was trimmed by 2 bases and V by 2 bases; bases with no gene match: 10. There are 17 residues in the CDR3. Germline assignment: CDR1 MNHEY and CDR2 SVGEGT. The DNA of the CDR3 is TGTGCCAGCAGTTACCGAACACTAGCGGTCGGACAAGAGACCCAGTACTTC. Translated: CASSYRTLAVGQETQYF.

In its sample, this clone was seen a few times. This chain uses TRBV6-6 with TRBJ1-4; D perhaps matches TRBD1 (5 bases). Between the trimmed V and J ends, which lost 6 bases and 0 bases, there was a span of 8 bases. Germline CDR1 is MNHNY and CDR2 is SVGAGI (reference sequence). The CDR3 has 14 amino acids. In DNA, the CDR3 is TGTGCCAGCAGCCGGGACGCAACTAATGAAAAACTGTTTTTT. It codes for CASSRDATNEKLFF.

The chain recombines TRBV2 with TRBJ2-1, with a weak D call TRBD2 (6 bases). Germline CDR1 is SNHLY and CDR2 is FYNNEI. This CDR3 is 14 amino acids long. V was pared by 6 bases and J by 6 bases, with 15 bases between. The CDR3 here is CASSQGLISNEQFF. CDR3 sequence (DNA): TGTGCCAGCAGCCAGGGACTCATTTCCAATGAGCAGTTCTTC.

This rearrangement joins TRBV5-6 to TRBJ2-1; D may be TRBD2 (5 bases). CDR1 SGHDT and CDR2 YYEEEE come from the germline V gene. V was shortened by 4 bases and J by 1 base, with 15 bases between the two germline ends. This CDR3 spans 16 amino acids. CDR3 nucleotide sequence: TGTGCCAGCAGCCCGATCCGCCCGGGATCCTACAATGAGCAGTTCTTC. Translating it yields CASSPIRPGSYNEQFF. The full variable domain, completed using reference TRBV5-6 and TRBJ2-1, is DAGVTQSPTHLIKTRGQQVTLRCSPKSGHDTVSWYQQALGQGPQFIFQYYEEEERQRGNFPDRFSGHQFPNYSSELNVNALLLGDSALYLCASSPIRPGSYNEQFFGPGTRLTVL.

The J gene is TRBJ2-2, the V gene TRBV19; D gene unclear. V was shortened by 7 bases and J by 3 bases, with 9 bases between the two germline ends. This CDR3 is built from 13 residues. Germline CDR1 LNHDA, CDR2 SQIVND (reference sequence). The CDR3 spells CASTPAHTGELFF. CDR3 DNA sequence: TGTGCCAGTACCCCGGCTCACACCGGGGAGCTGTTTTTT.

This rearrangement joins TRBV29-1 to TRBJ1-4, with D possibly being TRBD1 (5 bases). CDR3 length: 12 amino acids. Germline V gives CDR1 SQVTM, CDR2 ANQGSEA. V was clipped by 3 bases and J by 8 bases, with 10 bases between them. Here the CDR3 reads CSVDGGSEKLFF. In DNA, the CDR3 is TGCAGCGTTGATGGGGGTAGCGAAAAACTGTTTTTT.

The genes are TRBV19 and TRBJ2-3; D is unclear. The V end was cut by 1 base, the J end by 0 bases, with 5 bases between. Germline values: CDR1 LNHDA, CDR2 SQIVND (reference sequence). The CDR3 length is 14 residues. In DNA form, the CDR3 reads TGTGCCAGTAGTATAGGACTGAGCACAGATACGCAGTATTTT. It yields the protein CASSIGLSTDTQYF.